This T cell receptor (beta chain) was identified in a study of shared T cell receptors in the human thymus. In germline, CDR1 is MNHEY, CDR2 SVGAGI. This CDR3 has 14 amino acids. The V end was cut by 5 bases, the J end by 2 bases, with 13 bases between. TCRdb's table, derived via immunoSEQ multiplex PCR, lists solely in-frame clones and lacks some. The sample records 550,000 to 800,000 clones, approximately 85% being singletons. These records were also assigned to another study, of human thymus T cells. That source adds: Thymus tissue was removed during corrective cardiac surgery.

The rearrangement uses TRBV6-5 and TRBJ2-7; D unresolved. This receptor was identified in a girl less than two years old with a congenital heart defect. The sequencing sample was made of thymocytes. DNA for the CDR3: TGTGCCAGCAGTGAGAAATTTAGCACCTACGAGCAGTACTTC. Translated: CASSEKFSTYEQYF.